These 10 T cell receptor beta chains were all obtained from the same sample, sequenced in a study of a mutant IDH1 vaccine in newly diagnosed glioma. Clones were read by immunoSEQ multiplex PCR, and TCRdb kept only the in-frame ones, dropping some. The data show some 66,000 clones, around 80% seen once. Their antigen targets remain unknown. Time point described: week 35, safety follow-up. Vaccination comprised doses that each held 300 ug of mutant IDH1 20-mer peptide, plus topical imiquimod. Sample: PBMCs, taken from a glioma patient whose treatment included an IDH1 peptide vaccine. All receptors come from a man aged 25-40 years with glioma.

J is TRBJ2-2 and V is TRBV10-1; D tentatively reads TRBD1 or TRBD2 (6 bases each). CDR1 is WNHNN and CDR2 is SYGVQD in the germline V gene (reference sequence). The CDR3 spans 19 residues. The V and J ends lost 2 bases and 7 bases respectively, with 26 bases between them. CDR3 region: CASSESPPRWGAVGGELFF. The DNA for the CDR3 is TGCGCCAGCAGTGAGAGCCCACCGAGGTGGGGGGCGGTCGGCGGGGAGCTGTTTTTT.

This sequence joins TRBV4-2 and TRBJ2-6; either TRBD1 or TRBD2 may fit D (6 bases each). Trimming cost V 4 bases and J 2 bases, with 21 bases left between them. Germline V CDR1 and CDR2: LGHNA, YNFKEQ. The CDR3 sequence is 19 residues long. CDR3 nucleotides: TGTGCCAGCAGCCCAAGATCCGCGGGACACATTCCTGGGGCCAACGTCCTGACTTTC. This translates into CASSPRSAGHIPGANVLTF.

V and J are TRBV30 and TRBJ1-4, with a possible D match to TRBD1 (6 bases). This CDR3 is built from 14 residues. Germline V gene data show CDR1 as GTSNPN and CDR2 as SVGIG (reference sequence). V was shortened by 2 bases and J by 7 bases, with 14 bases between the two germline ends. CDR3 DNA: TGTGCCTGGAGTAGGGACAAGGGTCGTGAAAAACTGTTTTTT. This translates into CAWSRDKGREKLFF.

This rearrangement joins TRBV10-3 to TRBJ1-1, with 8 nucleotides matching TRBD1. Germline V gene sequence: CDR1 ENHRY, CDR2 SYGVKD. V was clipped by 0 bases and J by 1 base; unmatched bases: 4. The CDR3 has 16 amino acids. In nucleotides, the CDR3 is TGTGCCATCAGTGAGTCCCAGGGGGCTGGGAACACTGAAGCTTTCTTT. Protein sequence: CAISESQGAGNTEAFF.

V gene TRBV29-1 combines with J gene TRBJ1-1; D ambiguous. Deletions cut 2 bases from V and 0 bases from J, with 7 bases between. The CDR3 contains 13 residues. CDR1 SQVTM and CDR2 ANQGSEA come from the germline V gene. DNA of the CDR3: TGCAGCGTTGAAAGGCGGCTGAACACTGAAGCTTTCTTT. Translated, it gives CSVERRLNTEAFF.

This clone is classed as large (0.1 to 1%). The chain recombines TRBV25-1 with TRBJ1-2, with unresolved D. Per the germline V gene, CDR1 is MGHDK and CDR2 is SYGVNS. Trimming left V 3 bases short and J 10 bases short, with 9 bases between. The CDR3 extends over 11 amino acids. CDR3 residues: CASSEGVTYTF. The CDR3 nucleotides are TGTGCCAGCAGTGAGGGAGTGACCTACACCTTC.

The genes are TRBV4-2 and TRBJ2-3, with 12 bases aligning to TRBD2. Germline trimming cut 4 bases from V and 4 bases from J; bases unmatched to any gene: 6. The germline gives CDR1 LGHNA, CDR2 YNFKEQ. This CDR3 is 16 amino acids long. CDR3 in DNA: TGTGCCAGCAGCCGTCTAGCGGGGGGGTCCCCAGATACGCAGTATTTT. Amino acid sequence: CASSRLAGGSPDTQYF.

The sample holds a few counts of this clone. V is TRBV19 and J is TRBJ2-2; D might be TRBD1 (7 bases). Trimming removed 4 bases at V and 8 bases at J, with 17 bases between. The CDR3 totals 15 residues. CDR1 is LNHDA and CDR2 is SQIVND in the germline V gene (reference sequence). The CDR3 loop reads CASSTWQGGLGELFF. CDR3 coding DNA: TGTGCCAGTAGTACCTGGCAGGGGGGTTTGGGGGAGCTGTTTTTT. Supplemented by reference TRBV19 and TRBJ2-2, the full variable domain reads DGGITQSPKYLFRKEGQNVTLSCEQNLNHDAMYWYRQDPGQGLRLIYYSQIVNDFQKGDIAEGYSVSREKKESFPLTVTSAQKNPTAFYLCASSTWQGGLGELFFGEGSRLTVL.

In its sample, this clone was seen once. CDR3 loop: CASSDPNGLAGGLAYNEQFF. CDR3 DNA: TGCGCCAGCAGTGACCCTAACGGACTAGCGGGGGGGCTGGCCTACAATGAGCAGTTCTTC. The chain links TRBV10-2 to TRBJ2-1, with 15 bases fitting TRBD2. V shed 3 bases, J shed 2 bases, and the junction held 11 bases outside the gene matches. Germline CDR1 reads WSHSY; CDR2 reads SAAADI. The CDR3 length is 20 residues.

The chain combines TRBV6-5 with TRBJ1-1; 9 nucleotides agree with TRBD1. The CDR3 sequence is 15 residues long. Germline CDR1 is MNHEY and CDR2 is SVGAGI. V shed 3 bases and J 3 bases; nucleotides not matched to a gene: 5. The CDR3 sequence: CASSYGTGGYTEAFF. The CDR3 nucleotides read TGTGCCAGCAGTTATGGTACAGGGGGCTACACTGAAGCTTTCTTT.